This T cell receptor (beta chain) was retrieved from a study of neurological immune-mediated disorders. Findings and caveats of the study: No CDR3 amino acid sequences were shared by expanded clones across subjects, suggesting private repertoires in all groups.

Time point denoted: longitudinal time-point 2. Unsorted libraries were prepared from 2 million PBMCs held at -80 C. At least ten counts were recorded for this clonotype. Its target is unknown. The CDR3 loop spans 14 amino acids. With 0 bases removed from V and 4 bases from J, the gap between germline ends came to 13 bases. The germline gives CDR1 DFQATT, CDR2 SNEGSKA (reference sequence). Synthesis of cDNA used 5'RACE (with 10-nucleotide random UMIs). Whenever a sequencing run was performed, it yielded over 170 million TCR-beta sequences from 15-18 subjects. MiXCR was run by TCRdb on the 5' RACE reads, yielding one entry per CDR3 protein. The sample has about 90,000 distinct CDR3 sequences, roughly an eighth seen once; the top ten hold roughly 5%.

V is TRBV20-1 and J is TRBJ2-7; D is possibly TRBD2 (5 bases). This sequence was found in a female donor with HTLV-1-associated myelopathy (HAM/TSP). Sequenced input: PBMCs. The CDR3 bases are TGCAGTGCTAGAGATCCCCTGGGAGAATACGAGCAGTACTTC. Protein: CSARDPLGEYEQYF.